This entry is about one T cell receptor (beta chain). Its target is unknown. Sequencing was performed with immunoSEQ multiplex PCR; in TCRdb, only in-frame clones are kept and a portion is missing. The sample consists of 25,000 or so clones, around 82% of them appearing once. As for treatment: AdE1-LMPpoly-expanded autologous EBV-specific T-cell therapy followed by anti-PD-1 nivolumab. The J segment lost 4 bases and the V segment lost 2 bases, leaving 6 bases of the junction unmatched. The length of the CDR3 is 15 residues. Per germline, CDR1 MNHEY and CDR2 SVGAGI. This record belongs to a study of EBV T-cell therapy then PD-1 blockade in nasopharyngeal carcinoma.

The starting material was CD8+ T cells from blood, obtained at approximately day 60 from a patient whose treatment included autologous EBV-specific T cells and nivolumab. This chain joins TRBV6-5 and TRBJ2-5, with 8 bases aligning to TRBD1. The sequence was obtained from a man aged 40-50 years with nasopharyngeal carcinoma. The CDR3 DNA reads TGTGCCAGCAGTTACACCGGACAGGGTTTAGAGACCCAGTACTTC. Translation gives CASSYTGQGLETQYF.